This TCR beta chain was sequenced for a study of blood T cell repertoires in COVID-19. Background on the study: Italy, Spain and the United States were the sources of the convalescent and acute COVID-19 samples.

The CDR3 contains 17 residues. Germline V lookup: CDR1 MDHEN, CDR2 SYDVKM. V lost 1 base and J lost 3, with 17 bases in between. Sequencing was performed with immunoSEQ multiplex PCR; in TCRdb, only in-frame clones are kept and a portion is missing. The data contain under 45,000 clones, roughly 88% of them singletons. Source material: peripheral blood. This receptor was taken from a woman aged 40 to 50 with acute or convalescent COVID-19. The chain joins TRBV28 to TRBJ2-3; TRBD2 might be the D (6 bases). The CDR3 loop is CASSLLRGGTITDTQYF. The CDR3 nucleotides read TGTGCCAGCAGTTTATTACGAGGCGGGACCATAACAGATACGCAGTATTTT.